This TCR beta chain stems from a study of cytomegalovirus exposure and HLA in healthy donors. General observations from the study: HLA alleles showed associations with 16,951 TCR beta sequences in a later analysis, at a 0.05 false discovery rate. An apparent linkage of common viral pathogens to several of the most significant clusters emerged in a later analysis. Most observed TCR sequences were rare, whereas some public TCRs were detected in many donors.

This PCR relied on a set of 60 Vbeta primers and 13 Jbeta primers. In the original workflow: Among the unique TCR beta chains that a later analysis counted, 75 million to 85 million in all, 10 million to 14 million were shared. Data came from immunoSEQ multiplex PCR; TCRdb stores just in-frame clones and leaves some out. V and J calls plus clone size are reproduced from that table; the DNA served to infer D and trimming. This sample has approximately 190,000 clones, with 78% found just once. A note on this clone: What it recognizes is unknown.

This CDR3 is built from 15 residues. V shed 0 bases, J shed 4 bases, and the junction held 3 bases outside the gene matches. The germline V gene has CDR1 SGDLS and CDR2 YYNGEE. The chain uses TRBV9 and TRBJ2-1; TRBD2 aligns across 8 bases. The receptor was derived from a woman in her thirties in good health and CMV-seropositive. Input material: PBMCs. DNA for the CDR3: TGTGCCAGCAGCGTAGTTACTAGCGGATACAATGAGCAGTTCTTC. Its translation: CASSVVTSGYNEQFF.